Below, 19 T cell receptor beta chains from the same sample are listed, as sequenced in a study of regulatory T cells in long-lasting Graves disease. Researchers made TCR beta libraries by using iRepertoire HTBI primers and running Arm-PCR on CDR3 regions. TCRdb ran MiXCR on the multiplex PCR reads and lists one entry per CDR3 protein. In the table there are 300,000 to 400,000 distinct CDR3 sequences, roughly 16% of which are singletons. The time point here: newly diagnosed GD, antithyroid drugs for less than 3 months. After RNA was extracted from PBMCs, the TCR library was made from it. The sample in question was peripheral blood mononuclear cells (PBMCs), obtained at new diagnosis, from a patient treated with antithyroid drugs. The receptors stem from a female donor with Graves disease.

This clonotype has a count of ten or more. V is TRBV4-2 and J is TRBJ2-7; either TRBD1 or TRBD2 may fit D (6 bases each). Germline CDR1 LGHNA, CDR2 YNFKEQ. There are 15 residues in the CDR3. Trimming shortened V by 0 bases and J by 3 bases, and 12 bases separated the two germline ends. The CDR3 sequence is CASSQEGGPSYEQYF. The CDR3 DNA is TGTGCCAGCAGCCAAGAAGGGGGGCCTAGCTACGAGCAGTACTTC.

The chain has TRBV4-3 and TRBJ1-2; 8 bases map to TRBD1. Germline trimming cut 0 bases from V and 2 bases from J; bases unmatched to any gene: 8. The CDR3 is 17 amino acids. Germline values: CDR1 LGHNA, CDR2 YSLEER. CDR3 sequence (DNA): TGCGCCAGCAGCCAAGAGGTCCCGGGACAGGACAACTATGGCTACACCTTC. As protein: CASSQEVPGQDNYGYTF.

In its sample, this clonotype was seen a few times. The V gene is TRBV7-3, the J gene TRBJ2-7, with D perhaps TRBD2 (5 bases). This CDR3 has 15 amino acids. The V gene's germline CDR1 is SGHTA and CDR2 FQGTGA. The V end lost 5 bases, the J end lost 2 bases, and 16 bases lay between the germline ends. This chain's CDR3 is CASSRDAGPTYEQYF. The CDR3 nucleotides read TGTGCCAGCAGCCGAGACGCGGGTCCTACCTACGAGCAGTACTTC.

The sample holds many counts of this clonotype. This chain uses TRBV6-2 or TRBV6-3 with TRBJ2-3; 9 nucleotides match TRBD2. J gave up 2 bases and V 3 bases, and 18 bases lay outside the gene matches. There are 20 residues in the CDR3. The germline gives CDR1 MNHEY, CDR2 SVGEGT. The chain's CDR3 is CASSYLILVESGGHTDTQYF. DNA of the CDR3: TGTGCCAGCAGTTATTTGATCTTGGTAGAGAGCGGGGGGCACACAGATACGCAGTATTTT.

This clonotype was detected many times. The gene calls are TRBV6-5 and TRBJ1-2, with D perhaps TRBD1 (6 bases). In germline, CDR1 is MNHEY, CDR2 SVGAGI. The CDR3 contains 13 residues. Trimming stripped 4 bases from V and 4 bases from J, with 10 bases between. CDR3 sequence reads: CASSSGDSYGYTF. The CDR3 DNA reads TGTGCCAGCAGTTCAGGGGATAGCTATGGCTACACCTTC.

Ten or more counts support this clonotype. V gene TRBV12-3 or TRBV12-4 combines with J gene TRBJ1-1, with D possibly matching TRBD1 (5 bases). V was clipped by 2 bases and J by 2 bases, with 9 bases between them. This CDR3 contains 14 residues. The DNA of the CDR3 is TGTGCCAGCAGTTTAAGACAGATTAACACTGAAGCTTTCTTT. Protein: CASSLRQINTEAFF.

The table lists this clonotype with many counts. The V call is TRBV10-3, the J call TRBJ1-1, with TRBD1 matching over 8 bases. The ends lost 7 bases at V and 1 base at J; junction bases unmatched: 5. The germline CDR1 and CDR2 sequences are ENHRY and SYGVKD. The CDR3 covers 14 residues. The CDR3, as DNA: TGTGCCATCACCCAGGACAGGGCGAACACTGAAGCTTTCTTT. This encodes CAITQDRANTEAFF.

This clonotype has more than one count but fewer than ten. This chain links TRBV2 with TRBJ2-5; 8 nucleotides agree with TRBD1. The CDR3 spans 15 residues. CDR1 is SNHLY, CDR2 FYNNEI, per germline. V shed 6 bases, J shed 5 bases, and the junction held 11 bases outside the gene matches. CDR3 nucleotide sequence: TGTGCCAGCAGAGCCATCGACAGGGGTTGGGAGACCCAGTACTTC. Translated, it gives CASRAIDRGWETQYF.

At least ten counts were recorded for this clonotype. This rearrangement joins TRBV3-1 to TRBJ1-2; D not resolved. With 3 bases removed from V and 7 bases from J, the gap between germline ends came to 9 bases. Germline V gene lookup returns CDR1 LGHDT and CDR2 YNNKEL (reference sequence). The CDR3 length is 12 residues. In DNA form, the CDR3 reads TGTGCCAGCAGCCAGGTCCAACGTGGCTACACCTTC. This codes for CASSQVQRGYTF.

As for this clonotype: It may be a read error: a sequence one base away is much more abundant. The genes are TRBV2 and TRBJ1-1; unclear D gene. CDR1 is SNHLY, CDR2 FYNNEI, per germline. The V gene lost 5 bases and the J gene lost 10 bases, with 20 bases spanning the gap. The CDR3 sequence is 14 residues long. The CDR3 loop is CASSRSVSGPGAFF. The CDR3 bases are TGTGCCAGCAGTAGATCGGTCTCCGGGCCGGGAGCTTTCTTT.

This clonotype was detected many times. V is TRBV4-3 and J is TRBJ1-2; D remains ambiguous. Germline V gene sequence: CDR1 LGHNA, CDR2 YSLEER. CDR3 length: 16 amino acids. V lost 1 base to trimming and J lost 1 base, with 13 bases between them. The CDR3 protein is CASSQVASALNYGYTF. The CDR3 DNA is TGCGCCAGCAGCCAAGTAGCGTCAGCCCTTAACTATGGCTACACCTTC.

There are many counts of this clonotype. The V gene is TRBV30, the J gene TRBJ2-5; 9 bases map to TRBD1. Germline trimming cut 0 bases from V and 0 bases from J; bases unmatched to any gene: 2. CDR3 length equals 15 residues. CDR1 and CDR2 from the germline V gene are GTSNPN and SVGIG (reference sequence). As DNA, the CDR3 is TGTGCCTGGAGTGTACAGGGGGCTAACCAAGAGACCCAGTACTTC. It specifies CAWSVQGANQETQYF.

Worth noting for this clonotype: The likely explanation is a read error, given a far larger clone one base away. The chain is built from TRBV6-5 and TRBJ2-1; the D gene is possibly TRBD1 (5 bases). Germline lookup yields CDR1 MNHEY and CDR2 SVGAGI. The CDR3 totals 14 residues. V dropped 2 bases and J dropped 10 bases, with 15 bases sitting between them. This CDR3 is CASSYTAGPYEQFF. The CDR3 DNA is TGTGCCAGCAGTTACACGGCAGGGCCCTACGAGCAGTTCTTC.

This clonotype has more than one count but fewer than ten. V is TRBV20-1 and J is TRBJ1-6; tentatively, D is TRBD1 (5 bases). Germline CDR1 reads DFQATT; CDR2 reads SNEGSKA (reference sequence). The CDR3 runs 17 residues. V lost 0 bases, J lost 0 bases, and 12 bases lay in between. The CDR3 nucleotides read TGCAGTGCTAGAGAGCGGGGGACGAGCTCCTATAATTCACCCCTCCACTTT. As protein: CSARERGTSSYNSPLHF.

This clonotype was recorded many times. CDR3 nucleotides: TGTGCCAGCAGACGAAGCCGGTTAAATACCGGGGAGCTGTTTTTT. It codes for CASRRSRLNTGELFF. The rearrangement links TRBV6-1 to TRBJ2-2, with D hard to call. The CDR3 spans 15 residues. Looked up from germline, CDR1 is MNHNS and CDR2 is SASEGT. Trimming pared 6 bases from V and 5 bases from J, leaving 16 bases between.

This clonotype was recorded at least ten times. The CDR3 reads CASSLPPGGNTDTQYF. For the CDR3, the DNA is TGTGCCAGCAGTTTACCTCCGGGGGGGAACACAGATACGCAGTATTTT. The V and J genes are TRBV27 and TRBJ2-3; 8 nucleotides line up with TRBD2. Per the germline V gene, CDR1 is MNHEY and CDR2 is SMNVEV (reference sequence). The CDR3 is 16 residues long. The junction had 6 bases not matched to a gene; V was cut back by 2 bases and J by 2 bases.

Remarks on this clonotype: This sequence may be a read error, since a much larger clone differs from it by one base. CDR3 nucleotide sequence: TGTGCCAGCAGCCGTAACTATGGCTACACCTTC. It specifies CASSRNYGYTF. The V and J genes are TRBV28 and TRBJ1-2; no clear D. Germline assignment: CDR1 MDHEN and CDR2 SYDVKM. There are 11 residues in the CDR3. V dropped 6 bases and J dropped 1 base, with 3 bases sitting between them.

This clonotype was detected only a few times. Without the conserved terminal phenylalanine or tryptophan, this CDR3 likely stems from a read error. The rearrangement joins TRBV6-5 to TRBJ1-1; weak D call: TRBD1 (6 bases). Trimming pared 3 bases from V and 0 bases from J, leaving 14 bases between. This CDR3 has 16 residues. CDR1 is MNHEY, CDR2 SVGAGI, per germline. CDR3 in DNA: TGTGCCAGCAGTTATCAAGCAGGGGCCCTGAACACTGAAGCTTTCCTT. Translating gives CASSYQAGALNTEAFL.

This clonotype was observed many times. The V call is TRBV2, the J call TRBJ2-5; either TRBD1 or TRBD2 may supply D (5 bases each). Germline lookup yields CDR1 SNHLY and CDR2 FYNNEI. The V end lost 3 bases, the J end lost 4 bases, and 6 bases lay between the germline ends. There are 12 residues in the CDR3. This chain's CDR3 is CASSEGVETQYF. The CDR3 DNA reads as TGTGCCAGCAGTGAGGGGGTAGAGACCCAGTACTTC. The full variable domain, its missing parts supplied by reference TRBV2 and TRBJ2-5, is EPEVTQTPSHQVTQMGQEVILRCVPISNHLYFYWYRQILGQKVEFLVSFYNNEISEKSEIFDDQFSVERPDGSNFTLKIRSTKLEDSAMYFCASSEGVETQYFGPGTRLLVL.